Below are 15 T cell receptor beta chains sequenced from a single sample in a study of shared clonotypes between healthy human individuals. The method was immunoSEQ multiplex PCR; TCRdb's version includes in-frame clones alone and lacks a portion of them. The table has around 600,000 clones, roughly 95% seen once; the top ten hold approximately 0.11%. Naive CD8 cells lacked CD45RO, underwent positive selection for CCR7 and left out terminally differentiated effector memory CD45RA+ cells. The sequencing sample was made of naive CD8+ T cells sorted from blood. The receptors were sampled from a woman under 40 in good health.

The V and J genes are TRBV6-1 and TRBJ2-1; D ambiguous. Germline CDR1 MNHNS, CDR2 SASEGT. V was shortened by 7 bases and J by 0 bases, with 13 bases between the two germline ends. There are 15 residues in the CDR3. The CDR3 sequence is CASKSALDSYNEQFF. In DNA, the CDR3 is TGTGCCAGCAAATCTGCACTCGACTCCTACAATGAGCAGTTCTTC.

This chain connects TRBV7-9 to TRBJ2-7; 10 bases match TRBD1. Germline V gene data show CDR1 as SEHNR and CDR2 as FQNEAQ (reference sequence). This CDR3 is built from 15 residues. V was pared by 5 bases and J by 4 bases, with 8 bases of the junction left unmatched. CDR3 sequence reads: CASSRGQGVRYEQYF. CDR3 nucleotides: TGTGCCAGCAGCAGAGGACAGGGGGTAAGGTACGAGCAGTACTTC.

This chain uses TRBV5-8 with TRBJ2-4, with D maybe TRBD1 (5 bases). Germline V gene data show CDR1 as SGHTS and CDR2 as YDEGEE. The CDR3 covers 12 residues. Deletions cut 4 bases from V and 9 bases from J, with 11 bases between. The CDR3, as DNA: TGTGCCAGCAGCCAAGGGGTTGGCATTCAGTACTTC. Amino acids: CASSQGVGIQYF. Full variable domain (rest looked up from reference TRBV5-8 and TRBJ2-4): EAGVTQSPTHLIKTRGQQATLRCSPISGHTSVYWYQQALGLGLQFLLWYDEGEERNRGNFPPRFSGRQFPNYSSELNVNALELEDSALYLCASSQGVGIQYFGAGTRLSVL.

V and J are TRBV14 and TRBJ1-1; perhaps TRBD1 as D (5 bases). The CDR3 totals 15 residues. Looked up from germline, CDR1 is SGHDN and CDR2 is FVKESK. V lost 1 base, J lost 0 bases, and 9 bases lay in between. CDR3 DNA sequence: TGTGCCAGCAGCCAAGTGGGACGTTTGAACACTGAAGCTTTCTTT. Translation gives CASSQVGRLNTEAFF.

V gene TRBV27 combines with J gene TRBJ2-3, with 7 bases matching TRBD2. Losses at the gene ends were 5 bases for V and 12 bases for J; bases not matched to a gene: 20. Germline lookup yields CDR1 MNHEY and CDR2 SMNVEV (reference sequence). The CDR3 is 16 amino acids. CDR3 coding DNA: TGTGCCAGCAGTCCCCGGGGTGCGGGAGCGTTTCCCCCCCAGTATTTT. Its translation: CASSPRGAGAFPPQYF.

The genes are TRBV15 and TRBJ2-3; no clear D. CDR3 length: 11 residues. The V gene lost 2 bases and the J gene lost 3 bases, with 0 bases spanning the gap. Looked up from germline, CDR1 is LNHNV and CDR2 is YYDKDF (reference sequence). The CDR3 protein is CATSRTDTQYF. The CDR3 region has the DNA TGTGCCACCAGCAGAACAGATACGCAGTATTTT.

Remarks on this clone: Other DNA sequences of this sample code for an identical CDR3. CDR3: CASSFLDTGELFF. CDR3 nucleotide sequence: TGTGCCAGCAGTTTCCTCGACACCGGGGAGCTGTTTTTT. This rearrangement joins TRBV27 to TRBJ2-2; D gene uncertain. The CDR3 runs 13 residues. Germline assignment: CDR1 MNHEY and CDR2 SMNVEV (reference sequence). The V and J ends lost 3 bases and 3 bases respectively, with 5 bases between them.

The chain uses TRBV27 and TRBJ1-1, with no clear D. Germline CDR1 MNHEY, CDR2 SMNVEV (reference sequence). This CDR3 contains 15 residues. V shed 2 bases and J shed 3 bases, with 13 bases lying between them. CDR3 DNA sequence: TGTGCCAGCAGTTTACTCGGAGTTTGGGACACTGAAGCTTTCTTT. It codes for CASSLLGVWDTEAFF.

This chain connects TRBV7-9 to TRBJ2-3; 12 nucleotides line up with TRBD2. The CDR3 sequence is 14 residues long. Germline V CDR1 and CDR2: SEHNR, FQNEAQ (reference sequence). Trimming removed 8 bases from V and 3 bases from J; junction bases left unmatched: 3. CDR3 nucleotides: TGTGCCAGCGGGACTAGCGGGTCAACAGATACGCAGTATTTT. Encoded protein: CASGTSGSTDTQYF.

The chain couples TRBV13 to TRBJ1-6; TRBD1 is a possible D gene (6 bases). The CDR3 length is 15 residues. Trimming pared 5 bases from V and 7 bases from J, leaving 15 bases between. Germline assignment: CDR1 PRHDT and CDR2 FYEKMQ (reference sequence). The CDR3 DNA follows: TGTGCCAGCAGCCCGCGGGGGCCAGGGAATTCACCCCTCCACTTT. Translating gives CASSPRGPGNSPLHF.

The chain carries TRBV27 and TRBJ1-1; tentative D call: TRBD1 (5 bases). From germline, CDR1 is MNHEY and CDR2 SMNVEV (reference sequence). Trimming removed 6 bases at V and 1 base at J, with 12 bases between. CDR3 length equals 14 residues. Here the CDR3 reads CASREGMKNTEAFF. CDR3 sequence (DNA): TGTGCCAGCAGGGAGGGGATGAAGAACACTGAAGCTTTCTTT.

The rearrangement joins TRBV7-9 to TRBJ2-7, with D unclear. This CDR3 region has 13 residues. V lost 4 bases, J lost 1 base, and 8 bases lay in between. CDR1 and CDR2 from the germline V gene are SEHNR and FQNEAQ (reference sequence). The CDR3 DNA is TGTGCCAGCAGCTCCGTATGGTCCTACGAGCAGTACTTC. Encoded protein: CASSSVWSYEQYF.

The chain couples TRBV5-1 to TRBJ1-1, with D unresolved. The CDR3 is made up of 14 amino acids. V lost 3 bases, J lost 1 base, and 10 bases lay in between. Per the germline V gene, CDR1 is SGHRS and CDR2 is YFSETQ. CDR3 sequence reads: CASSSSRRNTEAFF. CDR3 coding DNA: TGCGCCAGCAGCTCTTCTCGCAGGAACACTGAAGCTTTCTTT. The full variable domain, with the rest looked up from reference TRBV5-1 and TRBJ1-1, is KAGVTQTPRYLIKTRGQQVTLSCSPISGHRSVSWYQQTPGQGLQFLFEYFSETQRNKGNFPGRFSGRQFSNSRSEMNVSTLELGDSALYLCASSSSRRNTEAFFGQGTRLTVV.

This rearrangement joins TRBV2 to TRBJ2-6; D gene uncertain. This CDR3 contains 16 residues. V lost 5 bases and J 0 bases, leaving 11 bases between the germline ends. Per the germline V gene, CDR1 is SNHLY and CDR2 is FYNNEI. CDR3 sequence (DNA): TGTGCCAGCAGTACAGACAAGCTCTCTGGGGCCAACGTCCTGACTTTC. Residues: CASSTDKLSGANVLTF.

The V call is TRBV27, the J call TRBJ2-7; 10 positions match TRBD2. From germline, CDR1 is MNHEY and CDR2 SMNVEV (reference sequence). The J segment lost 4 bases and the V segment lost 0 bases, leaving 9 bases of the junction unmatched. This CDR3 is 17 amino acids long. In DNA, the CDR3 is TGTGCCAGCAGTTTATCGAAACCGGGACTAGCGACGTACGAGCAGTACTTC. Translation: CASSLSKPGLATYEQYF.